What follows are 20 T cell receptor beta chains derived from one specimen sequenced in a study of blood T cell repertoires in COVID-19. Produced via immunoSEQ multiplex PCR; TCRdb's table is partial and in-frame only. The table has roughly 140,000 clones, around nine tenths seen once. Sequenced: peripheral blood. All receptors come from a woman in her seventies with acute or convalescent COVID-19.

This chain connects TRBV6-1 to TRBJ1-1; D is perhaps TRBD1 (5 bases). The V gene lost 0 bases and the J gene lost 7 bases, with 12 bases spanning the gap. CDR3 length: 14 residues. Germline CDR1 MNHNS, CDR2 SASEGT. The CDR3 sequence: CASSEAPGTGEAFF. For the CDR3, the DNA is TGTGCCAGCAGTGAAGCCCCTGGAACAGGTGAAGCTTTCTTT.

V and J are TRBV9 and TRBJ2-3, with 11 bases matching TRBD2. Germline CDR1 is SGDLS and CDR2 is YYNGEE. Trimming cost V 0 bases and J 2 bases; bases outside gene matches: 5. This CDR3 is built from 17 residues. Here the CDR3 DNA reads TGTGCCAGCAGCGTAGCCACTAGCGGGGGACCCACAGATACGCAGTATTTT. Amino acid sequence: CASSVATSGGPTDTQYF.

The gene calls are TRBV5-1 and TRBJ2-5, with 14 nucleotides matching TRBD2. CDR3 length: 17 amino acids. V lost 4 bases, J lost 5 bases, and 10 bases stayed unmatched. CDR1 is SGHRS and CDR2 is YFSETQ in the germline V gene. The CDR3 loop reads CASSPQTSGGAGETQYF. In DNA form, the CDR3 reads TGCGCCAGCAGCCCCCAGACTAGCGGGGGGGCTGGGGAGACCCAGTACTTC.

This rearrangement joins TRBV5-3 to TRBJ1-6; the D is unclear. TRBV5-3 is classed as an ORF, of uncertain function. The V gene lost 0 bases and the J gene lost 7 bases, with 5 bases spanning the gap. This CDR3 spans 13 amino acids. The DNA for the CDR3 is TGTGCCAGAAGCTTGGCTATGAATTCACCCCTCCACTTT. The encoded protein is CARSLAMNSPLHF.

V usage is TRBV7-9 and J usage is TRBJ1-5; D gene unclear. Germline CDR1 and CDR2: SEHNR and FQNEAQ (reference sequence). This CDR3 has 16 residues. The V end was cut by 3 bases, the J end by 4 bases, with 16 bases between. CDR3 region: CASSFGVGVGNQPQHF. CDR3 in DNA: TGTGCCAGCAGCTTCGGGGTCGGAGTAGGTAATCAGCCCCAGCATTTT.

The V call is TRBV6-2 or TRBV6-3, the J call TRBJ2-2; a weak D match, TRBD1 (5 bases). The V end was cut by 5 bases, the J end by 0 bases, with 16 bases between. Germline assignment: CDR1 MNHEY and CDR2 SVGEGT. This CDR3 is built from 17 residues. CDR3 bases: TGTGCCAGCAGTCCCCGAAGGACACTCGCGAACACCGGGGAGCTGTTTTTT. This sequence encodes CASSPRRTLANTGELFF.

The chain joins TRBV4-3 to TRBJ2-5; TRBD2 matches at 10 bases. CDR1 is LGHNA, CDR2 YSLEER, per germline. This CDR3 spans 19 amino acids. Unmatched junction bases numbered 20, after V lost 5 bases and J lost 5 bases. CDR3 in DNA: TGCGCCAGCAGCGAAGCATTATCGAAGCGGGGGGGCTATCGGGAGACCCAGTACTTC. This codes for CASSEALSKRGGYRETQYF.

This sequence joins TRBV2 and TRBJ2-1; weak D call: TRBD2 (6 bases). This CDR3 spans 15 amino acids. Trimming removed 6 bases from V and 0 bases from J, with 12 bases in between. Germline CDR1 is SNHLY and CDR2 is FYNNEI. CDR3 coding DNA: TGTGCCAGCAGCAGGGCGGGGAACTCCTACAATGAGCAGTTCTTC. This codes for CASSRAGNSYNEQFF.

The chain joins TRBV2 to TRBJ2-1; TRBD2 might be the D (7 bases). Germline CDR1 and CDR2: SNHLY and FYNNEI. Between the trimmed V and J ends, which lost 6 bases and 5 bases, there was a span of 11 bases. CDR3 length: 13 amino acids. Here the CDR3 DNA reads TGTGCCAGCAGGGCGGGGGCCAACAATGAGCAGTTCTTC. Translation: CASRAGANNEQFF.

This clone has only one observation. The chain uses TRBV6-5 and TRBJ2-2, with a tentative D call TRBD1 (6 bases). Looked up from germline, CDR1 is MNHEY and CDR2 is SVGAGI. This CDR3 is built from 15 residues. V was cut by 6 bases and J by 0 bases, with 11 bases left in between. CDR3 residues: CASRPGQTNTGELFF. The DNA for the CDR3 is TGTGCCAGCAGACCCGGACAGACGAACACCGGGGAGCTGTTTTTT.

The rearrangement uses TRBV18 and TRBJ2-1; possible D gene TRBD2, 5 bases. Germline V lookup: CDR1 KGHSH, CDR2 LQKENI. V was clipped by 2 bases and J by 8 bases, with 7 bases between them. The CDR3 is made up of 12 amino acids. This CDR3 reads CASSPSGYEQFF. The CDR3 bases are TGTGCCAGCTCACCAAGCGGCTATGAGCAGTTCTTC.

The chain couples TRBV5-1 to TRBJ2-3; 10 positions match TRBD1. There are 17 residues in the CDR3. V shed 0 bases and J 2 bases; nucleotides not matched to a gene: 6. Germline V gene data show CDR1 as SGHRS and CDR2 as YFSETQ. The chain's CDR3 is CASSLAARQGATDTQYF. CDR3 bases: TGCGCCAGCAGCTTGGCCGCCAGACAGGGGGCCACAGATACGCAGTATTTT.

The CDR3 DNA sequence: TGTGCCTGGAGTCCCGCGGGTGGAAATACGCAGTATTTT. Amino acid sequence: CAWSPAGGNTQYF. The J gene is TRBJ2-3, the V gene TRBV30, with D possibly matching TRBD2 (5 bases). The V end lost 2 bases, the J end lost 7 bases, and 13 bases lay between the germline ends. The CDR3 loop spans 13 amino acids. Germline V gene lookup returns CDR1 GTSNPN and CDR2 SVGIG (reference sequence).

The rearrangement uses TRBV18 and TRBJ2-2; the D gene is possibly TRBD1 (6 bases). The CDR3 contains 15 residues. Trimming removed 4 bases from V and 4 bases from J, with 13 bases in between. Looked up from germline, CDR1 is KGHSH and CDR2 is LQKENI. This CDR3 reads CASSLKGEPTGELFF. Here the CDR3 DNA reads TGTGCCAGCTCACTTAAGGGGGAGCCCACCGGGGAGCTGTTTTTT.

The V call is TRBV5-1, the J call TRBJ2-2; perhaps TRBD1 as D (6 bases). CDR1 and CDR2 (germline): SGHRS, YFSETQ. V was trimmed by 4 bases and J by 1 base, leaving 11 bases between them. The CDR3 is made up of 15 amino acids. In DNA form, the CDR3 reads TGCGCCAGCAGCCCCTCGACAGGGAACACCGGGGAGCTGTTTTTT. Its protein is CASSPSTGNTGELFF.

The V gene is TRBV9, the J gene TRBJ2-5; 11 bases match TRBD1. The junction had 3 bases not matched to a gene; V was cut back by 3 bases and J by 5 bases. The CDR3 covers 14 residues. Germline CDR1 reads SGDLS; CDR2 reads YYNGEE. This CDR3 is CASSAGTGGETQYF. CDR3 DNA: TGTGCCAGCAGCGCTGGGACAGGGGGGGAGACCCAGTACTTC.

The chain employs TRBV4-3 and TRBJ2-1; TRBD1 might be the D (5 bases). Germline V lookup: CDR1 LGHNA, CDR2 YSLEER. This CDR3 comprises 16 residues. V lost 0 bases and J lost 4, with 13 bases in between. Here the CDR3 reads CASSQDPRAGYNEQFF. The CDR3 DNA is TGCGCCAGCAGCCAAGACCCCCGCGCAGGGTACAATGAGCAGTTCTTC.

In its sample, this clone was seen once. V gene TRBV6-6 combines with J gene TRBJ2-5, with 7 nucleotides matching TRBD1. The ends lost 4 bases at V and 5 bases at J; junction bases unmatched: 7. Germline V gene sequence: CDR1 MNHNY, CDR2 SVGAGI (reference sequence). The CDR3 has 14 residues. The CDR3 bases are TGTGCCAGCAGTTCCGCCGACAGGGAGGAGACCCAGTACTTC. It yields the protein CASSSADREETQYF.

The chain has TRBV20-1 and TRBJ2-4; 11 nucleotides line up with TRBD2. Germline-derived CDR1 and CDR2 are DFQATT and SNEGSKA (reference sequence). The CDR3 runs to 15 residues. V trimming: 5 bases; J trimming: 4 bases; junction bases outside the gene matches: 7. CDR3 region: CSARETSGAKNIQYF. DNA of the CDR3: TGCAGTGCTCGTGAGACTAGCGGGGCAAAAAACATTCAGTACTTC.

The V and J genes are TRBV27 and TRBJ2-3; D is unclear. Germline V gene sequence: CDR1 MNHEY, CDR2 SMNVEV (reference sequence). V gave up 5 bases and J gave up 1 base, with 13 bases separating them. This CDR3 contains 15 residues. In DNA, the CDR3 is TGTGCCAGCAGTCCACGAGGAGAGGGCACAGATACGCAGTATTTT. It is translated as CASSPRGEGTDTQYF.